A single sample gave rise to the 10 T cell receptor beta chains below, sequenced in a study of shared clonotypes between healthy human individuals. Clones were read by immunoSEQ multiplex PCR, and TCRdb kept only the in-frame ones, dropping some. The top ten clones hold around 0.13% of a sample with around 2.3 million clones, approximately 96% of them seen once. The specimen sequenced was naive CD4+ T cells sorted from blood. Subset of the sample: CD45RA+ positively selected. The origin of the receptors is a young man in good health.

The V call is TRBV7-9, the J call TRBJ2-5; D gene ambiguous. The V gene's germline CDR1 is SEHNR and CDR2 FQNEAQ (reference sequence). V lost 5 bases, J lost 5 bases, and 9 bases lay in between. The CDR3 is 12 residues long. The CDR3: CASSQQMETQYF. CDR3 in DNA: TGTGCCAGCAGCCAACAAATGGAGACCCAGTACTTC. Full variable domain (remainder filled in from reference TRBV7-9 and TRBJ2-5): DTGVSQNPRHKITKRGQNVTFRCDPISEHNRLYWYRQTLGQGPEFLTYFQNEAQLEKSRLLSDRFSAERPKGSFSTLEIQRTEQGDSAMYLCASSQQMETQYFGPGTRLLVL.

V is TRBV9 and J is TRBJ2-2, with 9 bases aligning to TRBD1. Per the germline V gene, CDR1 is SGDLS and CDR2 is YYNGEE. This CDR3 has 16 amino acids. J was trimmed by 7 bases and V by 4 bases; bases with no gene match: 11. CDR3 in amino acids: CASSPHRGLVGGELFF. The CDR3 bases are TGTGCCAGCAGCCCTCACAGGGGGCTCGTCGGCGGGGAGCTGTTTTTT.

This rearrangement joins TRBV5-6 to TRBJ2-5; D unresolved. The germline V gene has CDR1 SGHDT and CDR2 YYEEEE. Trimming removed 6 bases from V and 5 bases from J, with 14 bases in between. The CDR3 spans 13 residues. The CDR3 coding sequence is TGTGCCAGCAACGTCAGGCCGCGGGAGACCCAGTACTTC. Residues: CASNVRPRETQYF.

The chain recombines TRBV28 with TRBJ1-6; 9 bases map to TRBD1. Per the germline V gene, CDR1 is MDHEN and CDR2 is SYDVKM. V shed 5 bases, J shed 10 bases, and the junction held 9 bases outside the gene matches. The CDR3 has 15 amino acids. CDR3 sequence: CASSHGDRVDSPLHF. The CDR3 DNA follows: TGTGCCAGCAGTCACGGGGACAGGGTGGACTCACCCCTCCACTTT.

The chain carries TRBV4-3 and TRBJ1-3; TRBD1 matches 7 bases. After removal of 4 bases from V and 0 bases from J, the junction contained 6 bases not matched to a gene. The germline V gene encodes CDR1 LGHNA and CDR2 YSLEER. The CDR3 consists of 16 residues. CDR3 sequence reads: CASSRGDSPSGNTIYF. CDR3 coding DNA: TGCGCCAGCAGCCGGGGGGACAGTCCCTCTGGAAACACCATATATTTT.

This clone was counted a single time. The chain couples TRBV6-1 to TRBJ1-2, with TRBD1 as a possible D gene (5 bases). The germline gives CDR1 MNHNS, CDR2 SASEGT. With 7 bases removed from V and 1 base from J, the gap between germline ends came to 13 bases. The CDR3 totals 14 residues. The chain's CDR3 is CASTPGGSNYGYTF. The CDR3 coding sequence is TGTGCCAGCACTCCCGGGGGGAGTAACTATGGCTACACCTTC.

This chain joins TRBV5-8 and TRBJ2-1; D uncertain. There are 17 residues in the CDR3. The germline V and J ends were trimmed by 0 bases and 0 bases, with 13 bases remaining between them. CDR1 SGHTS and CDR2 YDEGEE come from the germline V gene. CDR3 bases: TGTGCCAGCAGCTTGGTAAGGGCGGCGAGCTCCTACAATGAGCAGTTCTTC. Translated: CASSLVRAASSYNEQFF.

The chain's CDR3 is CASSETGDRNQPQHF. The CDR3 nucleotides are TGTGCCAGCAGCGAAACAGGGGACCGCAATCAGCCCCAGCATTTT. The V call is TRBV7-6, the J call TRBJ1-5, with 7 bases matching TRBD1. This CDR3 comprises 15 residues. Germline-derived CDR1 and CDR2 are SGHVS and FNYEAQ. V lost 5 bases, J lost 2 bases, and 6 bases stayed unmatched.

This rearrangement joins TRBV30 to TRBJ2-7, with D possibly TRBD2 on 6 matching bases. The CDR3 loop spans 14 amino acids. Germline loops: CDR1 GTSNPN, CDR2 SVGIG (reference sequence). V was cut by 2 bases and J by 2 bases, with 13 bases left in between. The CDR3 reads CAWSPGGNAYEQYF. For the CDR3, the DNA is TGTGCCTGGAGTCCTGGGGGGAATGCCTACGAGCAGTACTTC. The full variable domain, in which reference TRBV30 and TRBJ2-7 provide the parts outside the CDR3, is SQTIHQWPATLVQPVGSPLSLECTVEGTSNPNLYWYRQAAGRGLQLLFYSVGIGQISSEVPQNLSASRPQDRQFILSSKKLLLSDSGFYLCAWSPGGNAYEQYFGPGTRLTVT.

V usage is TRBV21-1 and J usage is TRBJ1-6. TRBV21-1 is a listed pseudogene. The length of the CDR3 is 15 residues. The CDR3, as DNA: TGTGCCAGCGAAACGCTTAGCTCCTATAATTCACCCCTCCACTTT. It yields the protein CASETLSSYNSPLHF.